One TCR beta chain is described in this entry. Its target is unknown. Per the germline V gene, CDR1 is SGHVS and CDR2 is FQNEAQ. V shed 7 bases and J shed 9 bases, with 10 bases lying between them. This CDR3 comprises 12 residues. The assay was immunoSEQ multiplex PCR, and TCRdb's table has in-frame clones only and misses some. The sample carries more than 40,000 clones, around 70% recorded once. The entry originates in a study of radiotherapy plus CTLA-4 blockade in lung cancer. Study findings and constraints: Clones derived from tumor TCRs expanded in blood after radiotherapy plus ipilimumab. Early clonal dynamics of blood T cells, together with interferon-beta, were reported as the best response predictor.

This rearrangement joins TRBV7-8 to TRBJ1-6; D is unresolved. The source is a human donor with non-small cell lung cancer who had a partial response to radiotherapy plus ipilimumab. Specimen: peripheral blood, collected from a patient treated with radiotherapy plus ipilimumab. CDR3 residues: CASKASGSPLHF. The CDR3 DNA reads TGTGCCAGCAAAGCAAGCGGTTCACCCCTCCACTTT. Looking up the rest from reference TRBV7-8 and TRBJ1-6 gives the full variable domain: GAGVSQSPRYKVAKRGQDVALRCDPISGHVSLFWYQQALGQGPEFLTYFQNEAQLDKSGLPSDRFFAERPEGSVSTLKIQRTQQEDSAVYLCASKASGSPLHFGNGTRLTVT.